This T cell receptor beta chain comes out of a study of follicular helper T cells after annual influenza vaccination. General observations from the study: Yearly vaccinations repeatedly recalled conserved clonotypes in ICOS+CD38+ cTfh.

Time point given: 2015-2016 season, 7 days after influenza vaccination. Of note for this clone: As yet, its antigen is unknown.

TCRdb keeps only in-frame clones here, not all; method: immunoSEQ multiplex PCR. The sample shows 6,000 or so clones, roughly 76% of them seen only once. The clonotype comes from an adult who received the influenza vaccine. This specimen consisted of CXCR5- memory CD4+ T cells sorted from blood, obtained 7 days after influenza vaccination.

Here the CDR3 reads CASPRVETQYF. As DNA, the CDR3 is TGCGCCAGCCCTCGGGTGGAGACCCAGTACTTC. V usage is TRBV4-3 and J usage is TRBJ2-5; D is unresolved. This CDR3 spans 11 amino acids. Germline-derived CDR1 and CDR2 are LGHNA and YSLEER. V lost 8 bases and J lost 5, with 9 bases in between.